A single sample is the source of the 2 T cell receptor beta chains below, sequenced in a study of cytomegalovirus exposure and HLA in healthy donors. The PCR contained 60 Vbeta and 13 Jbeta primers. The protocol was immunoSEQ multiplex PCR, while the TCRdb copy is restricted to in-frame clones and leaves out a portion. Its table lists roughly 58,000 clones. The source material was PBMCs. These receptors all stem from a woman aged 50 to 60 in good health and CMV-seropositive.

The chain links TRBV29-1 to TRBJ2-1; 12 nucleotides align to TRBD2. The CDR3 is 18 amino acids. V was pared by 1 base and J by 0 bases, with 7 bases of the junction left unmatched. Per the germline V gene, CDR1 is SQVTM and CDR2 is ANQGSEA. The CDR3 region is CSVEGLAGAVDSYNEQFF. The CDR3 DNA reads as TGCAGCGTTGAAGGACTAGCGGGGGCGGTTGACTCCTACAATGAGCAGTTCTTC.

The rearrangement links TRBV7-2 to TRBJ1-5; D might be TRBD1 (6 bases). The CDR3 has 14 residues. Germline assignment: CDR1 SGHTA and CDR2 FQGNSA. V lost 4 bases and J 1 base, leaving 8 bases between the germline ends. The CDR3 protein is CASSSDSSNQPQHF. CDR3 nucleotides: TGTGCCAGCAGCTCGGACAGCAGCAATCAGCCCCAGCATTTT.